This TCR beta chain came from a study of blood T cell repertoires in COVID-19. Overall study: Acute and convalescent COVID-19 specimens originated in the United States, Italy and Spain.

Methods used by the authors: Reference gene primer amplification gave nucleated cell count estimates. Produced via immunoSEQ multiplex PCR; TCRdb's table is partial and in-frame only. V and J calls and clone size are copied from that table; D and trimming were computed from the DNA. The data hold about 36,000 clones, with roughly 75% observed a single time. The V and J ends lost 2 bases and 1 base respectively, with 6 bases between them. Per the germline V gene, CDR1 is GTSNPN and CDR2 is SVGIG (reference sequence). This CDR3 comprises 13 residues. The V call is TRBV30, the J call TRBJ1-5, with D unresolved. The receptor comes from a man between 70 and 80 years old with acute or convalescent COVID-19. What was sequenced was peripheral blood. The CDR3 nucleotides read TGTGCCTGGAGTTCCCGGAGCAATCAGCCCCAGCATTTT. Translating gives CAWSSRSNQPQHF.